This TCR beta chain was sequenced during a study of CD8 T cells in ankylosing spondylitis. It was by quantitative 5'-RACE with molecular barcodes that TCR beta libraries were made. TCRdb reanalysed the 5' RACE reads using MiXCR and keeps one entry per CDR3 protein. This sample yields 240,000 or so distinct CDR3 sequences, of which about 10% are seen a single time; approximately 6.6% belongs to the top ten. There are many counts of this clonotype. Its antigen is still unknown. The CDR3 length is 15 residues. V was pared by 7 bases and J by 7 bases, with 22 bases between. Findings and limits, study-wide: Clones linked to disease, bearing a CD8+ phenotype, were relatively rare in peripheral blood. Clones tied to disease were said to be significantly enriched in matched ankylosing spondylitis synovial fluid. Within ankylosing spondylitis blood, a TCR beta motif made up of roughly eight highly homologous variants appeared to be characteristic.

The chain joins TRBV12-3 or TRBV12-4 to TRBJ1-2; D is undetermined. The sample consisted of blood, either unsorted or a sorted T cell fraction (not recorded which). This TCR came from a male donor with ankylosing spondylitis or in good health (not recorded which). CDR3 DNA: TGTGCCAGCACGCATCGAACAGCTTTTCTTGGTGGCTACACCTTC. Translated: CASTHRTAFLGGYTF.